The 18 T cell receptor beta chains below were found in one sample sequenced in a study of regulatory T cells in long-lasting Graves disease. Combining iRepertoire HTBI primers with Arm-PCR of CDR3 regions, the authors built TCR beta libraries. TCRdb re-derived calls from the multiplex PCR reads in MiXCR, one entry per CDR3 protein. The sample yields a few hundred thousand distinct CDR3 sequences, over 14% seen once. The time point: newly diagnosed GD, antithyroid drugs for less than 3 months. Isolated PBMC RNA provided the starting material for the TCR library. This same sample was also taken into another study, of T cells in Graves' hyperthyroidism and ophthalmopathy.

Sample: peripheral blood mononuclear cells (PBMCs), taken at new diagnosis, from a patient treated with antithyroid drugs. Source of these receptors: a woman between 35 and 50 years old with Graves disease.

This clonotype was recorded many times. The J gene is TRBJ1-1, the V gene TRBV30; D is unresolved. CDR1 is GTSNPN and CDR2 is SVGIG in the germline V gene (reference sequence). This CDR3 comprises 14 residues. V lost 5 bases, J lost 4 bases, and 17 bases lay in between. The CDR3 loop is CAWRSTRDSTEAFF. CDR3 bases: TGTGCCTGGCGTTCCACTCGGGATAGCACTGAAGCTTTCTTT. The full variable domain, its missing parts supplied by reference TRBV30 and TRBJ1-1, is SQTIHQWPATLVQPVGSPLSLECTVEGTSNPNLYWYRQAAGRGLQLLFYSVGIGQISSEVPQNLSASRPQDRQFILSSKKLLLSDSGFYLCAWRSTRDSTEAFFGQGTRLTVV.

This clonotype was seen repeatedly, ten times or more. This chain connects TRBV6-2 or TRBV6-3 to TRBJ1-6; TRBD1 might be the D (6 bases). Trimming cost V 6 bases and J 9 bases, with 15 bases left between them. The CDR3 length is 14 residues. Germline V CDR1 and CDR2: MNHEY, SVGEGT. The CDR3 DNA reads as TGTGCCAGCAGACACAGGGAAGGGAGTTCACCCCTCCACTTT. Residues: CASRHREGSSPLHF.

This clonotype was picked up many times. This rearrangement joins TRBV13 to TRBJ2-7; TRBD1 aligns across 7 bases. CDR1 is PRHDT, CDR2 FYEKMQ, per germline (reference sequence). The CDR3 length is 14 residues. Trimming cost V 5 bases and J 4 bases; bases outside gene matches: 8. CDR3 nucleotides: TGTGCCAGCAGCAAGGACAGGCGATATTACGAGCAGTACTTC. Translation gives CASSKDRRYYEQYF.

Ten or more counts support this clonotype. This chain links TRBV11-1 with TRBJ2-1; 7 positions agree with TRBD2. The CDR3 loop spans 17 amino acids. Germline trimming cut 4 bases from V and 0 bases from J; bases unmatched to any gene: 9. Germline-derived CDR1 and CDR2 are SGHAT and FQDESV (reference sequence). The CDR3 DNA sequence: TGTGCCAGCAGCTACCACATCGGCGGGAGCTCCTACAATGAGCAGTTCTTC. Amino acids: CASSYHIGGSSYNEQFF.

In regard to this clonotype: Possible read error: a much larger clone is one base away. The chain uses TRBV15 and TRBJ2-1; perhaps TRBD1 as D (5 bases). The CDR3 runs 12 residues. From germline, CDR1 is LNHNV and CDR2 YYDKDF (reference sequence). The CDR3 loop is CATSRDINDQFF. The CDR3, as DNA: TGTGCCACCAGCAGGGACATTAATGACCAGTTCTTC.

This rearrangement joins TRBV25-1 to TRBJ2-5; 9 bases are shared with TRBD2. V lost 1 base and J lost 5; bases outside the gene matches: 5. Germline CDR1 reads MGHDK; CDR2 reads SYGVNS. The CDR3 covers 15 residues. CDR3 nucleotides: TGTGCCAGCAGTGAATTTGGCGGGAGGGGGGAGACCCAGTACTTC. Translated, it gives CASSEFGGRGETQYF.

The chain uses TRBV5-5 and TRBJ1-3, with D possibly TRBD1 on 5 matching bases. Germline V gene sequence: CDR1 SGHKS, CDR2 YYEKEE (reference sequence). The CDR3 spans 15 residues. V shed 2 bases and J shed 0 bases, with 9 bases lying between them. CDR3 loop: CASSFQGFSGNTIYF. The CDR3 region has the DNA TGTGCCAGCAGCTTTCAGGGTTTCTCTGGAAACACCATATATTTT.

This clonotype was seen many times. The CDR3 protein is CASSWTGVLQETQYF. Here the CDR3 DNA reads TGTGCCAGCAGCTGGACAGGGGTCCTCCAAGAGACCCAGTACTTC. The rearrangement links TRBV2 to TRBJ2-5; 9 bases are a match to TRBD1. There are 15 residues in the CDR3. Germline CDR1 is SNHLY and CDR2 is FYNNEI. With 6 bases clipped from V and 1 base from J, the junction kept 6 bases outside the gene matches.

This chain joins TRBV9 and TRBJ2-1; the match to TRBD2 covers 12 bases. This CDR3 region has 16 residues. The ends lost 0 bases at V and 5 bases at J; junction bases unmatched: 3. Germline CDR1 is SGDLS and CDR2 is YYNGEE. In nucleotides, the CDR3 is TGTGCCAGCAGCGTAGGACTAGCGGGAGCCCACAATGAGCAGTTCTTC. It translates to CASSVGLAGAHNEQFF.

V and J are TRBV7-9 and TRBJ2-5; D uncertain. With 1 base removed from V and 5 bases from J, the gap between germline ends came to 11 bases. Germline V gene data show CDR1 as SEHNR and CDR2 as FQNEAQ (reference sequence). The CDR3 covers 14 residues. CDR3 nucleotide sequence: TGTGCCAGCAGCTTAGTACCCCCCGCGGAGACCCAGTACTTC. This translates into CASSLVPPAETQYF.

The chain is built from TRBV3-2 and TRBJ2-2; the table assigns TRBD2, which was not confirmed against the DNA. TRBV3-2 is labeled a pseudogene. The CDR3 has 15 amino acids. The CDR3 spells CASSQDAGGTGELFF. The CDR3 DNA follows: TGTGCCAGCAGCCAAGATGCGGGAGGGACCGGGGAGCTGTTTTTT.

This clonotype was detected a few times. The chain recombines TRBV6-2 or TRBV6-3 with TRBJ2-1; D tentatively fits TRBD1 or TRBD2 (7 bases each). V was pared by 4 bases and J by 4 bases, with 14 bases between. The CDR3 is 15 residues long. Germline CDR1 is MNHEY and CDR2 is SVGEGT. The CDR3 DNA sequence: TGTGCCAGCAGTTCATACCAGGGGGGGTACAATGAGCAGTTCTTC. This translates into CASSSYQGGYNEQFF.

This clonotype was detected only a few times. The chain joins TRBV7-9 to TRBJ1-3; TRBD1 is a possible D gene (6 bases). This CDR3 has 14 amino acids. Trimming removed 7 bases from V and 4 bases from J, with 14 bases in between. Germline V gives CDR1 SEHNR, CDR2 FQNEAQ (reference sequence). CDR3 DNA: TGTGCCAGCACCATGGGGGGGCAAGGAAACACCATATATTTT. Translating it yields CASTMGGQGNTIYF. The whole variable domain, filled in from reference TRBV7-9 and TRBJ1-3, reads DTGVSQNPRHKITKRGQNVTFRCDPISEHNRLYWYRQTLGQGPEFLTYFQNEAQLEKSRLLSDRFSAERPKGSFSTLEIQRTEQGDSAMYLCASTMGGQGNTIYFGEGSWLTVV.

This chain links TRBV6-2 or TRBV6-3 with TRBJ1-4, with 8 bases lining up with TRBD1. V lost 1 base, J lost 5 bases, and 3 bases stayed unmatched. Per the germline V gene, CDR1 is MNHEY and CDR2 is SVGEGT. The CDR3 runs to 15 residues. This chain's CDR3 is CASSYYRDRNEKLFF. The CDR3 DNA reads TGTGCCAGCAGTTACTACCGGGACAGGAATGAAAAACTGTTTTTT.

The chain uses TRBV28 and TRBJ2-7; perhaps TRBD2 as D (6 bases). This CDR3 has 15 amino acids. Germline-derived CDR1 and CDR2 are MDHEN and SYDVKM. V lost 6 bases and J 3 bases, leaving 18 bases between the germline ends. The CDR3 loop is CASSPPGTFIYEQYF. The CDR3 coding sequence is TGTGCCAGCAGCCCCCCCGGGACTTTCATCTACGAGCAGTACTTC.

This clonotype was detected only once. As DNA, the CDR3 is TGTGCCAGCGGGAGACGTGAGCAGTTCTTC. Encoded protein: CASGRREQFF. The chain couples TRBV12-3 or TRBV12-4 to TRBJ2-1; possible D gene TRBD2, 5 bases. With 8 bases removed from V and 9 bases from J, the gap between germline ends came to 8 bases. This CDR3 comprises 10 residues.

The sample holds many counts of this clonotype. V and J are TRBV2 and TRBJ1-1; no clear D. The length of the CDR3 is 14 residues. Trimming left V 6 bases short and J 2 bases short, with 13 bases between. Per the germline V gene, CDR1 is SNHLY and CDR2 is FYNNEI. The CDR3 DNA reads TGTGCCAGCAGCCCCGACAAGGCCAACACTGAAGCTTTCTTT. Protein: CASSPDKANTEAFF.

In its sample, this clonotype was seen a few times. This rearrangement joins TRBV7-9 to TRBJ2-2; 7 bases map to TRBD1. J lost 3 bases, V lost 5 bases, and 9 bases had no gene match. CDR3 length: 16 amino acids. Germline V lookup: CDR1 SEHNR, CDR2 FQNEAQ (reference sequence). DNA of the CDR3: TGTGCCAGCAGCCCCCAGACAGGGTTACACACCGGGGAGCTGTTTTTT. Protein: CASSPQTGLHTGELFF. The variable domain in full, completed from reference TRBV7-9 and TRBJ2-2, reads DTGVSQNPRHKITKRGQNVTFRCDPISEHNRLYWYRQTLGQGPEFLTYFQNEAQLEKSRLLSDRFSAERPKGSFSTLEIQRTEQGDSAMYLCASSPQTGLHTGELFFGEGSRLTVL.